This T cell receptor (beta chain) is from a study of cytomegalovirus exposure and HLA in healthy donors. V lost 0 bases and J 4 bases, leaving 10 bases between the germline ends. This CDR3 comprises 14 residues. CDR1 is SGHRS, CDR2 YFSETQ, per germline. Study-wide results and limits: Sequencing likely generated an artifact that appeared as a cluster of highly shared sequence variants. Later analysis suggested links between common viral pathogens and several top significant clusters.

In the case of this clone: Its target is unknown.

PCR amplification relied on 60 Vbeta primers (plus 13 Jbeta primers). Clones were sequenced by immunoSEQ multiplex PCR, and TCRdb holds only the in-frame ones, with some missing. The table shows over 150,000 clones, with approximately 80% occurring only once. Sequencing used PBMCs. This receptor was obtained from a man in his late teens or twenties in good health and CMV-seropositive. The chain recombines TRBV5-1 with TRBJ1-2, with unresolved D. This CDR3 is CASSLGGSGYGYTF. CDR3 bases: TGCGCCAGCAGCTTGGGCGGGAGCGGCTATGGCTACACCTTC.